The 13 T cell receptor beta chains below were found in one sample sequenced in a study of T-cell reconstitution after alpha-beta-depleted transplantation in children. Unique molecular identifiers were incorporated when the TCRbeta library was constructed. MiXCR, applied by TCRdb to the PCR reads, yields one record per CDR3 protein. The sample holds under 300,000 distinct CDR3 sequences, around a tenth seen once. This specimen was peripheral blood, taken 180 days after TCRalphabeta/CD19-depleted stem cell transplant. Source of these receptors: a male patient aged 2-15 years who had a stem cell transplant for chronic granulomatous disease, so the T cells may come from the graft donor.

The sample holds many counts of this clonotype. DNA of the CDR3: TGTGCCAGCAGCCCTCGAAGACTAGTCTTCAACGAGCAGTACTTC. Translated, it gives CASSPRRLVFNEQYF. This sequence joins TRBV12-3 or TRBV12-4 and TRBJ2-7; D may be TRBD2 (6 bases). The CDR3 is 15 residues long. V was cut by 6 bases and J by 5 bases, with 20 bases left in between.

The sample holds many counts of this clonotype. The chain links TRBV24-1 to TRBJ2-3, with TRBD2 as a possible D gene (5 bases). V was cut by 2 bases and J by 6 bases, with 17 bases left in between. The germline CDR1 and CDR2 sequences are KGHDR and SFDVKD. This CDR3 has 16 residues. CDR3 DNA: TGTGCCACCAGTGATTCATCGGGGTCCAAACATGATACGCAGTATTTT. Translated: CATSDSSGSKHDTQYF.

This clonotype was found a few times. This sequence may be a read error, since a much larger clone differs from it by one base. The chain has TRBV10-3 and TRBJ2-5; the D gene is possibly TRBD2 (7 bases). The length of the CDR3 is 18 residues. Germline values: CDR1 ENHRY, CDR2 SYGVKD. Here the CDR3 DNA reads TGTACCATCACCCTCAGGGGACCCCTCGGACTAGTCCAAGAGACCCAGTACTTC. Amino acids: CTITLRGPLGLVQETQYF.

A remark on this clonotype: A read error is possible here, since a much larger clone lies one base away. The chain carries TRBV3-1 and TRBJ2-5, with 7 positions matching TRBD2. Germline CDR1 and CDR2: LGHDT and YNNKEL (reference sequence). Trimming at V came to 8 bases and at J to 5 bases, leaving 26 bases not matched to a gene. This CDR3 has 19 residues. The CDR3: CASCFKGGSAGEGWETQYF. The CDR3 coding sequence is TGTGCCAGCTGTTTTAAGGGCGGGAGCGCCGGCGAGGGTTGGGAGACCCAGTACTTC.

This clonotype was seen repeatedly, ten times or more. This sequence joins TRBV20-1 and TRBJ2-1; D is undetermined. Germline V lookup: CDR1 DFQATT, CDR2 SNEGSKA (reference sequence). CDR3 length: 12 residues. V lost 2 bases to trimming and J lost 4 bases, with 6 bases between them. This chain's CDR3 is CSARLEYNEQFF. DNA for the CDR3: TGCAGTGCTAGACTGGAGTACAATGAGCAGTTCTTC.

This clonotype was recorded at least ten times. The chain recombines TRBV4-3 with TRBJ2-1; TRBD1 matches at 8 bases. V was pared by 0 bases and J by 8 bases, with 3 bases of the junction left unmatched. The CDR3 consists of 14 residues. The germline CDR1 and CDR2 sequences are LGHNA and YSLEER. Written as DNA, the CDR3 is TGCGCCAGCAGCCAAGACCAGGGGGCTTATGAGCAGTTCTTC. It is translated as CASSQDQGAYEQFF.

This clonotype was picked up many times. The chain couples TRBV24-1 to TRBJ2-1, with no clear D. The germline V and J ends were trimmed by 5 bases and 10 bases, with 14 bases remaining between them. The CDR3 contains 13 residues. Germline assignment: CDR1 KGHDR and CDR2 SFDVKD. CDR3 sequence reads: CATSAGLPWEQFF. CDR3 nucleotides: TGTGCCACCAGTGCTGGGCTCCCGTGGGAGCAGTTCTTC.

The sample holds many counts of this clonotype. V gene TRBV4-3 combines with J gene TRBJ1-3; possible D gene TRBD1, 6 bases. Trimming removed 0 bases at V and 3 bases at J, with 12 bases between. This CDR3 region has 16 residues. Germline V CDR1 and CDR2: LGHNA, YSLEER. CDR3 nucleotides: TGCGCCAGCAGCCAAGATCCCGGGGGGCGTGGAAACACCATATATTTT. This translates into CASSQDPGGRGNTIYF.

Ten or more counts support this clonotype. The rearrangement joins TRBV29-1 to TRBJ2-2, with 8 bases identical to TRBD2. Germline assignment: CDR1 SQVTM and CDR2 ANQGSEA. CDR3 length equals 15 residues. After removal of 1 base from V and 2 bases from J, the junction contained 3 bases not matched to a gene. The CDR3, as DNA: TGCAGCGTTGAAGGACTAGCGACAAACACCGGGGAGCTGTTTTTT. This codes for CSVEGLATNTGELFF.

This clonotype has a count of ten or more. This sequence joins TRBV5-1 and TRBJ1-4; D gene unclear. The V gene lost 4 bases and the J gene lost 6 bases, with 13 bases spanning the gap. Germline V CDR1 and CDR2: SGHRS, YFSETQ. This CDR3 has 14 amino acids. The CDR3 loop is CASSPTYRDEKLFF. In DNA form, the CDR3 reads TGCGCCAGCAGCCCCACTTATCGGGATGAAAAACTGTTTTTT.

This clonotype was detected ten times or more. The J gene is TRBJ2-7, the V gene TRBV7-9; D uncertain. The germline V gene has CDR1 SEHNR and CDR2 FQNEAQ (reference sequence). The CDR3 totals 15 residues. V was trimmed by 4 bases and J by 3 bases, leaving 16 bases between them. In nucleotides, the CDR3 is TGTGCCAGCAGCTCCCCCGGAGACACACACTACGAGCAGTACTTC. Amino acid sequence: CASSSPGDTHYEQYF.

This chain joins TRBV7-8 and TRBJ2-7, with D perhaps matching TRBD2 (6 bases). Trimming cost V 5 bases and J 3 bases, with 11 bases left between them. Per germline, CDR1 SGHVS and CDR2 FQNEAQ. The CDR3 totals 13 residues. The CDR3 spells CASSGTGSYEQYV. Written as DNA, the CDR3 is TGTGCCAGCAGCGGAACCGGGAGCTACGAGCAGTACGTC.

This clonotype appeared many times. V is TRBV12-3 or TRBV12-4 and J is TRBJ2-7; perhaps TRBD2 as D (5 bases). The V end was cut by 4 bases, the J end by 0 bases, with 10 bases between. This CDR3 is 14 amino acids long. The CDR3 region has the DNA TGTGCCAGCAGTTCAAGGGAGCGCTCCTACGAGCAGTACTTC. Protein: CASSSRERSYEQYF.